What follows is one T cell receptor beta chain and its context. Its specificity is unknown. A deep-level run was used for the assay. The data were produced by immunoSEQ multiplex PCR, yet TCRdb's version contains in-frame clones alone and is incomplete. The profile shows millions of clones, less than 95% of them singletons. The entry originates in a study of shared clonotypes between healthy human individuals. In the study overall: A donor's plate count was three for CD4 naive and three for CD4 memory; CD8 naive had two and CD8 memory one.

CD45RO-negative, CCR7-positively selected cells formed the naive CD8 fraction, excluding terminally differentiated effector memory CD45RA+ cells. General study findings and limits: Represented diversity, genetic and exposure-history alike, was limited by few donors.

Sequences were obtained from naive CD8+ T cells sorted from blood. The clonotype was recovered from a man aged 18 to 30 in good health.

CDR3 nucleotide sequence: TGTGCCAGCAGCCCTCAACAGGGCACTGGGGCCAACGTCCTGACTTTC. Translated: CASSPQQGTGANVLTF. V usage is TRBV7-9 and J usage is TRBJ2-6; weak D call: TRBD1 (6 bases). Germline V gene data show CDR1 as SEHNR and CDR2 as FQNEAQ (reference sequence). The CDR3 is made up of 16 amino acids. V lost 5 bases and J lost 2, with 13 bases in between.